This TCR beta chain was recovered during a study of blood T cell repertoires in COVID-19. Study-wide background: The United States, Italy and Spain were the sources of the acute and convalescent COVID-19 samples. PBMCs, B-cell-depleted T cells, or T cells provided the cDNA or gDNA that made up the material.

One Seattle source followed patients from active infection through their disease course. Per the original data handling: Reference gene primers were amplified, and this amplification served to estimate nucleated cell counts. Libraries were prepared by immunoSEQ multiplex PCR; TCRdb keeps only in-frame clonotypes and omits some of them. The V and J calls and the clone size are those of that table, but D and trimming were determined from the DNA. Of 330,000 or so clones in the sample, approximately 89% are singletons; the top ten hold about 3.9%. V lost 4 bases, J lost 5 bases, and 9 bases lay in between. The CDR3 has 14 amino acids. CDR1 and CDR2 from the germline V gene are MGHDK and SYGVNS.

The receptor comes from a woman aged 60-75 years with COVID-19, enrolled during active disease. This chain links TRBV25-1 with TRBJ1-6; D is perhaps TRBD1 (5 bases). Specimen: peripheral blood. CDR3 loop: CASSAGLNNSPLHF. CDR3 in DNA: TGTGCCAGCAGTGCGGGACTGAATAATTCACCCCTCCACTTT.